Described below is a single T cell receptor beta chain sequence and its context. Its target antigen remains unknown. A junction end diverges from the germline sequence, so it may reflect a read error. This sample includes further DNA sequences coding for the same CDR3. The donors were healthy, HIV-negative adults with no recently reported acute infections or vaccinations. Every donor was a Caucasian adult living in Nashville, Tennessee, USA. CD4+ T cells were enriched by magnetic negative selection; naive cells were then positively selected on CD45RA, and the negative fraction formed the memory subset. Blood was collected by leukapheresis, and PBMCs were isolated by Ficoll-Histopaque density gradient centrifugation and then cryopreserved in liquid nitrogen vapor phase. Purity and quantity of every magnetically sorted T cell population were checked by analytical flow cytometry. Genomic DNA was isolated from every sorted fraction and measured by UV absorbance on a Nanodrop 2000c.

Using the deep immunoSEQ assay, TCR CDR3 regions were amplified from genomic DNA by multiplex PCR. Genomic DNA extracted from each cell subset was distributed evenly over all wells of several immunoSEQ 96-well plates, and each plate served as one replicate. For sorted subsets, 150 to 200 ng genomic DNA, equal to some 30,000 T cell genomes, was loaded into each replicate PCR. The purified libraries were quantified using a Qubit 3.0 fluorometer, sized with a Bioanalyzer 2100, and then quantified again using the KAPA Library Quantification kit. Every immunoSEQ 96-well plate was sequenced on a dedicated single-read 150-cycle Illumina NextSeq 550 flow cell. The authors' pipeline ran thus. The immunoSEQ output contained only junctional sequences without quality scores, so filtering could not match that applied to full-length reads. Sequences were annotated with PyIR, a Python wrapper for IgBLAST v1.9, and V/J genes and CDR3 were assigned using IMGT germline references. Any read was removed if the V/J assignment was weak (E-value above 1e-6), the CDR3 was missing, or the read contained stop codons, out-of-frame junctions, or ambiguous translated residues. V3J clonotypes were defined as sequences sharing an identical inferred V gene, J gene, and CDR3 amino acid sequence. Percentage overlap between repertoires was calculated by dividing the number of shared unique clonotypes by the size of the smaller repertoire. Richness of each repertoire was evaluated using RTK rarefaction, the Chao1 estimator, and Recon v2.1 estimates of unobserved clonotypes. OLGA was used to compute generation probabilities for all TCRbeta clonotypes that the gDNA method yielded from a few donors. Imported from immuneACCESS, the table was reduced by TCRdb to in-frame sequences with V and J called. These copies leave out some clones; in studies compared against another copy, an unresolved V gene accounts for under half, and the cause of the remainder is not known. V and J calls and clone size are given by that table; D and trimming were obtained from the DNA. In this sample the table shows some 1,100,000 clones, 78% of which occur a single time. Jointly, the top ten make up approximately 0.52% of the sample.

This entry belongs to a study of shared clonotypes between healthy human individuals (dated by TCRdb to between 2020 and 2021). Study-level background: The cohort comprised two women and three men aged 18 to 49 years. To estimate repertoire size and how much clonotypes are shared between individuals, the study performed deep sequencing of blood TCR repertoires from roughly five healthy adults. Each donor's leukapheresis produced roughly between roughly 0.85 and 10 billion PBMCs. To increase sequencing depth and limit assay-specific biases, TCR repertoire library preparation and sequencing were carried out by different laboratories using diverse techniques. For each donor, three plates each were used for CD4 naive and CD4 memory, two plates were used for CD8 naive, and one plate was used for CD8 memory. Broader findings and caveats from the paper: Pairwise subsampling led to the expectation that sequencing depth would affect the degree of clonotype sharing among donors. Larger estimated clonotype richness was generally found for naive subsets than for memory subsets. Rarefaction of sorted-subset datasets indicated incomplete sequencing despite the large sequencing depth. Approximately 5% of naive CD4, 3% to 3.5% of naive CD8, approximately 2% of memory CD4, and around 0.42% of memory CD8 clonotypes were shared across several donors. Clonotypes shared by all four sorted-subset donors showed higher generation probabilities than non-shared clonotypes. Because the study included only a small number of donors, the genetic and exposure-history diversity represented was limited. Only blood was sampled, and tissue TCR repertoires likely differ from those in blood.

From cysteine to phenylalanine, the CDR3 is 14 amino acids long. The sequence is cut down to CDR3 DNA, 42 bases in frame from base 1. Via the germline V gene, CDR1 is LGHNA and CDR2 YNFKEQ. The chain is assembled from TRBV4-2 and TRBJ1-2; D gene: possibly TRBD1, on 5 matching bases. Sequenced input: memory CD4+ T cells from PBMCs. The label giving this sample's cell subset or site can be read as: CD45RA-negative fraction. This TCR derives from a man aged 18 to 29 in good health. Some clones in this sample may be carry-over from other donors' samples. The CDR3 loop reads CASSRAGQSYGYTF. The DNA sequence follows: TGTGCCAGCAGCCGGGCGGGGCAAAGTTATGGTTACACCTTC.